The next 7 T cell receptor beta chains were all read from a single sample in a study of graft-versus-host responses after intestinal transplantation. Which antigens these TCRs recognize remains unknown. The table came from immunoSEQ multiplex PCR; TCRdb's copy has only in-frame clones and leaves some out. Here the sample spans approximately 92,000 clones, 85% to 95% being singletons. Sequencing was performed on unstimulated CD8+ T cells sorted from spleen or lymph node cells, taken before intestinal transplant. The receptors originated from a human donor who received an intestinal transplant.

In nucleotides, the CDR3 is TGTGCCAGCAGCCCACACCAACTAGCGGGAGTTGTATGGAAGTACAATGAGCAGTTCTTC. The encoded protein is CASSPHQLAGVVWKYNEQFF. V and J are TRBV28 and TRBJ2-1; 11 nucleotides align to TRBD2. Germline V gene lookup returns CDR1 MDHEN and CDR2 SYDVKM. The CDR3 spans 20 residues. The V gene end was trimmed by 6 bases and the J gene end by 4 bases; junction bases not matched to a gene: 20.

This sequence joins TRBV27 and TRBJ2-1; possibly TRBD2 for D (6 bases). Trimming removed 4 bases at V and 2 bases at J, with 9 bases between. The germline V gene encodes CDR1 MNHEY and CDR2 SMNVEV (reference sequence). The CDR3 contains 14 residues. As DNA, the CDR3 is TGTGCCAGCAGTTATACGGGAGCCTACAATGAGCAGTTCTTC. Translation: CASSYTGAYNEQFF.

The chain combines TRBV27 with TRBJ1-6; no firm D call. The CDR3 runs to 14 residues. V shed 6 bases and J shed 11 bases, with 17 bases lying between them. CDR1 MNHEY and CDR2 SMNVEV come from the germline V gene (reference sequence). CDR3 sequence reads: CASRSKWDWAPLHF. The CDR3 nucleotides are TGTGCCAGCAGGTCCAAGTGGGATTGGGCACCCCTCCACTTT.

This rearrangement joins TRBV4-2 to TRBJ1-2; D uncertain. The germline CDR1 and CDR2 sequences are LGHNA and YNFKEQ. V shed 1 base and J shed 8 bases, with 8 bases lying between them. CDR3 length equals 12 residues. The CDR3 spells CASSQAEDGYTF. The CDR3, as DNA: TGTGCCAGCAGCCAAGCGGAGGACGGCTACACCTTC.

The genes are TRBV27 and TRBJ2-1; TRBD1 agrees at 7 bases. The CDR3 consists of 15 residues. Trimming removed 6 bases from V and 9 bases from J; junction bases left unmatched: 14. Germline loops: CDR1 MNHEY, CDR2 SMNVEV (reference sequence). CDR3 loop: CASRTDRVKEGEQFF. The CDR3 bases are TGTGCCAGCAGGACAGACAGGGTGAAGGAAGGTGAGCAGTTCTTC.

The chain joins TRBV7-6 to TRBJ2-3, with 9 bases matching TRBD2. Germline CDR1 SGHVS, CDR2 FNYEAQ. The CDR3 totals 17 residues. J was trimmed by 2 bases and V by 0 bases; bases with no gene match: 6. The CDR3 reads CASSLAGLAGYTDTQYF. The CDR3 DNA sequence: TGTGCCAGCAGCTTAGCGGGTCTAGCGGGGTACACAGATACGCAGTATTTT.

The chain has TRBV11-2 and TRBJ2-2; the D gene is possibly TRBD2 (5 bases). The CDR3 extends over 15 amino acids. Germline-derived CDR1 and CDR2 are SGHAT and FQNNGV. The ends were cut back, 2 bases at V and 9 bases at J, with 16 bases in the middle. This chain's CDR3 is CASSLFSLAARELFF. As DNA, the CDR3 is TGTGCCAGCAGCTTATTTTCCCTAGCCGCGAGGGAGCTGTTTTTT.